A single T cell receptor beta chain is shown here with its context. Its antigen is still unknown. The source of the sample is a study of shared clonotypes between healthy human individuals. Germline V lookup: CDR1 MNHNY, CDR2 SVGAGI (reference sequence). The CDR3 has 13 amino acids. The V gene lost 6 bases and the J gene lost 9 bases, with 12 bases spanning the gap. Study-wide findings and caveats: Memory subsets had estimated richness that was generally smaller than that of naive subsets.

Method: immunoSEQ multiplex PCR; TCRdb's copy keeps in-frame clones and lacks some. The table lists approximately 740,000 clones, approximately 74% of them singletons. Sequencing was carried out using memory CD4+ T cells sorted from blood. Subset denoted: CD45RA-negative fraction. The sequence was obtained from a woman aged 30 to 39 in good health. The rearrangement uses TRBV6-6 and TRBJ1-6; weak D call: TRBD1 (6 bases). CDR3 in DNA: TGTGCCAGCAGCCCAGAACAGGGTTCACCCCTCCACTTT. Its translation is CASSPEQGSPLHF.